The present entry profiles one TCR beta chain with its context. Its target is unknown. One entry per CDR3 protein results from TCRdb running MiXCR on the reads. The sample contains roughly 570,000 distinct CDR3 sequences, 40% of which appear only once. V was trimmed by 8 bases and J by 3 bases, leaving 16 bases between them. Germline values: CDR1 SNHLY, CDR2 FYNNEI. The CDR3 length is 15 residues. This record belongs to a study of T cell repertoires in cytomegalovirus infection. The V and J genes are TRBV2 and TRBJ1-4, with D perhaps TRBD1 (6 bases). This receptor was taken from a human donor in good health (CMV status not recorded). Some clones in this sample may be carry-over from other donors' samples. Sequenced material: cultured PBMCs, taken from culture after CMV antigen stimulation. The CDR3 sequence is CASQRRGAANEKLFF. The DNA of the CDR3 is TGTGCCAGCCAACGCCGGGGGGCGGCTAATGAAAAACTGTTTTTT. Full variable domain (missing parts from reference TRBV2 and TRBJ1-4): EPEVTQTPSHQVTQMGQEVILRCVPISNHLYFYWYRQILGQKVEFLVSFYNNEISEKSEIFDDQFSVERPDGSNFTLKIRSTKLEDSAMYFCASQRRGAANEKLFFGSGTQLSVL.